This T cell receptor beta chain came from a study of cytomegalovirus exposure and HLA in healthy donors. Primers: 60 Vbeta forward and 13 Jbeta reverse. Some clones are missing from TCRdb's copy, which holds only in-frame ones; the method was immunoSEQ multiplex PCR. This sample has about 140,000 clones; around 81% occur once, and the top ten carry less than 3.5%. CDR3 length: 15 amino acids. Germline CDR1 is SGHTA and CDR2 is FQGTGA. The V end was cut by 4 bases, the J end by 1 base, with 10 bases between. The receptor was derived from a male donor in good health and CMV-seronegative. The sequencing input was PBMCs. The chain combines TRBV7-3 with TRBJ2-2; perhaps TRBD2 as D (6 bases). CDR3 nucleotide sequence: TGTGCCAGCAGCTCCCTTAGCGGGAACACCGGGGAGCTGTTTTTT. This gives the protein CASSSLSGNTGELFF.